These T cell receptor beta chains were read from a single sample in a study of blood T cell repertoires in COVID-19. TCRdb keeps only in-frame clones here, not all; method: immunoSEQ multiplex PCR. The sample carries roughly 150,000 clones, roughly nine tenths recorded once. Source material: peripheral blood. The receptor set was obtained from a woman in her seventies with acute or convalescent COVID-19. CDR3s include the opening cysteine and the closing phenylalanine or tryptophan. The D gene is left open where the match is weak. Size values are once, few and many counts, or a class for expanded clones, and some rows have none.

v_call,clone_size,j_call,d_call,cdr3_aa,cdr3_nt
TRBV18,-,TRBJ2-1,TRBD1,CASSPGQGNEQFF,TGTGCCAGCTCACCCGGACAGGGGAATGAGCAGTTCTTC
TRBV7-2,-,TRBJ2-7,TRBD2,CASSGTSGSYEQYF,TGTGCCAGCAGCGGGACTAGCGGATCCTACGAGCAGTACTTC
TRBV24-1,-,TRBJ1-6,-,CATSDSRTVNSPLHF,TGTGCCACCAGTGACTCACGGACAGTGAATTCACCCCTCCACTTT
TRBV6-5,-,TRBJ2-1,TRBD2,CASSLSGRQNNEQFF,TGTGCCAGCAGTCTTAGCGGGAGGCAAAACAATGAGCAGTTCTTC
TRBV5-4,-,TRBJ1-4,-,CASSSGGGRTNEKLFF,TGTGCCAGCAGCTCCGGGGGGGGTCGCACTAATGAAAAACTGTTTTTT
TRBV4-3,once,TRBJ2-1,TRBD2,CASSQGAGDVAGPYNEQFF,TGCGCCAGCAGCCAAGGGGCCGGTGATGTAGCGGGTCCATACAATGAGCAGTTCTTC
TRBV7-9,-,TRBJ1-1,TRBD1,CAGSEKQGREAFF,TGTGCCGGCAGCGAAAAACAGGGGAGAGAAGCTTTCTTT
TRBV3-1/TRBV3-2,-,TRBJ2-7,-,CASSQSGTGGLAGGYEQYF,TGTGCCAGCAGCCAATCCGGGACAGGGGGCCTAGCGGGAGGTTACGAGCAGTACTTC
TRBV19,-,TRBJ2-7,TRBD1,CASSTGQGRSYEQYF,TGTGCCAGTAGTACCGGACAGGGAAGATCCTACGAGCAGTACTTC
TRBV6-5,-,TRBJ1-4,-,CASRGHGSSEKLFF,TGTGCCAGCAGAGGACACGGCAGCTCCGAAAAACTGTTTTTT
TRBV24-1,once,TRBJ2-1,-,CATSDFNRAGPAGDEQFF,TGTGCCACCAGTGATTTTAATCGGGCGGGGCCCGCCGGGGATGAGCAGTTCTTC
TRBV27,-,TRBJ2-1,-,CASSLSGGYNEQFF,TGTGCCAGCAGTTTATCAGGAGGGTACAATGAGCAGTTCTTC
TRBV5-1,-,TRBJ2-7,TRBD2,CASSLVVLGGGKSYEQYF,TGCGCCAGCAGCTTGGTGGTGTTGGGCGGGGGGAAGAGCTACGAGCAGTACTTC
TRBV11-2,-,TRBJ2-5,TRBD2,CASSFAGGGETQYF,TGTGCCAGCAGCTTCGCGGGAGGGGGGGAGACCCAGTACTTC
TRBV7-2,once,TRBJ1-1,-,CASSLGLRNTEAFF,TGTGCCAGCAGCTTGGGACTGAGGAACACTGAAGCTTTCTTT
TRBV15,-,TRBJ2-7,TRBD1,CATATRLYRGRTYEQYF,TGTGCCACCGCAACAAGACTTTACAGGGGTCGAACCTACGAGCAGTACTTC
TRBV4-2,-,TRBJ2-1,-,CASSQDGGASWGEQFF,TGTGCCAGCAGCCAAGATGGGGGGGCTAGTTGGGGTGAGCAGTTCTTC
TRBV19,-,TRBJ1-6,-,CASSMKPGHNNSPLHF,TGTGCCAGTAGTATGAAACCGGGACACAATAATTCACCCCTCCACTTT
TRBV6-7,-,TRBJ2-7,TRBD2,CASSPPSLGTSGRASGYEQYF,TGTGCCAGCAGTCCTCCCTCGCTAGGGACTAGCGGGAGGGCCTCCGGGTACGAGCAGTACTTC
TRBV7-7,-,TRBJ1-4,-,CASSPLPGPNEKLFF,TGTGCTAGCAGCCCTTTGCCAGGCCCGAATGAAAAACTGTTTTTT
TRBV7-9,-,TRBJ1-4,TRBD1,CASSFGQGYEKLFF,TGTGCCAGCAGCTTCGGACAGGGCTATGAAAAACTGTTTTTT
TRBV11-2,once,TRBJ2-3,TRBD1,CASSPRWTGGSTDTQYF,TGTGCCAGCAGCCCCAGGTGGACAGGGGGAAGCACAGATACGCAGTATTTT
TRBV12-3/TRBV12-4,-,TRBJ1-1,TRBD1,CASSLSTGVLAFF,TGTGCCAGCAGTTTATCGACAGGGGTGTTAGCTTTCTTT
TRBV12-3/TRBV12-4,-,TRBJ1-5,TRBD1,CASRQGGNQPQHF,TGTGCCAGTAGACAGGGTGGCAATCAGCCCCAGCATTTT
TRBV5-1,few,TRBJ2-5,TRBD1,CASSHRQGNVETQYF,TGCGCCAGCAGCCACCGACAGGGGAACGTGGAGACCCAGTACTTC
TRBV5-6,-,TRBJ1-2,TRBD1,CASSWGRQGNYGYTF,TGTGCCAGCAGCTGGGGTCGACAGGGGAACTATGGCTACACCTTC
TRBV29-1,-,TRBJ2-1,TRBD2,CSVHYRTSGINEQFF,TGCAGCGTTCACTATAGGACTAGCGGGATTAATGAGCAGTTCTTC
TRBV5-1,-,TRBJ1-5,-,CASSSAGGMPQHF,TGCGCCAGCAGCTCCGCGGGGGGGATGCCCCAGCATTTT
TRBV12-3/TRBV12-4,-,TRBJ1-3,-,CACRGPGNTIYF,TGTGCTTGCAGGGGACCTGGAAACACCATATATTTT